Detailed here is one TCR beta chain. The entry originates in a study of blood T cell repertoires in COVID-19. TCRdb's copy holds only in-frame clones and misses some; the assay was immunoSEQ multiplex PCR. This table holds under 350,000 clones, around 86% found once. Trimming shortened V by 2 bases and J by 3 bases, and 11 bases separated the two germline ends. CDR1 and CDR2 (germline): LGHDT, YNNKEL (reference sequence). The CDR3 sequence is 14 residues long. The origin of this receptor is a woman aged 40 to 55 with acute COVID-19. Sequenced: PBMCs or T cells enriched from blood (not recorded which). This chain joins TRBV3-1 (or the pseudogene TRBV3-2) and TRBJ2-7; TRBD1 might be the D (6 bases). This CDR3 is CASSQRQGSYEQYF. The DNA for the CDR3 is TGTGCCAGCAGCCAAAGGCAGGGGAGCTACGAGCAGTACTTC.